This entry lists 21 T cell receptor beta chains sequenced from one sample in a study of early T cells in non-severe SARS-CoV-2 infection. TCRdb redid the calling of the 5' RACE reads with MiXCR, one entry per CDR3 protein. The data hold roughly 56,000 distinct CDR3 sequences, with about 9.9% observed a single time. Sequences were obtained from whole blood. These receptors were taken from an adult who was a healthcare worker with PCR-confirmed SARS-CoV-2 infection or an uninfected control (not recorded which).

This clonotype was counted many times. The CDR3 sequence: CASSAPSSDRGEKLFF. CDR3 nucleotides: TGTGCCAGCAGCGCCCCAAGCTCCGACAGGGGTGAAAAACTGTTTTTT. The chain carries TRBV7-9 and TRBJ1-4, with TRBD1 identical over 8 bases. Germline V gene data show CDR1 as SEHNR and CDR2 as FQNEAQ (reference sequence). Trimming removed 5 bases from V and 7 bases from J; junction bases left unmatched: 12. This CDR3 has 16 amino acids.

V and J are TRBV27 and TRBJ2-5, with a tentative D call TRBD1 (7 bases). The length of the CDR3 is 14 residues. Between the trimmed V and J ends, which lost 5 bases and 5 bases, there was a span of 15 bases. Looked up from germline, CDR1 is MNHEY and CDR2 is SMNVEV (reference sequence). This chain's CDR3 is CASSRRGRGETQYF. DNA for the CDR3: TGTGCCAGCAGTCGGAGGGGGCGCGGGGAGACCCAGTACTTC.

Many counts were recorded for this clonotype. The V gene is TRBV29-1, the J gene TRBJ1-1, with 8 nucleotides matching TRBD1. Germline V gene sequence: CDR1 SQVTM, CDR2 ANQGSEA. This CDR3 is built from 15 residues. As DNA, the CDR3 is TGCAAGATCTCAGGGGGCGATTCCACGGAAGCTGAAGCTTTCTTT. Protein: CKISGGDSTEAEAFF.

The table lists this clonotype with a few counts. This chain joins TRBV5-1 and TRBJ2-2, with 9 bases matching TRBD1. In germline, CDR1 is SGHRS, CDR2 YFSETQ. V gave up 0 bases and J gave up 5 bases; unmatched junction bases: 5. The CDR3 consists of 16 residues. CDR3 amino acids: CASSLAGTGKTGELFF. The CDR3 DNA reads as TGCGCCAGCAGCTTGGCCGGGACAGGGAAGACCGGGGAGCTGTTTTTT. Combining the CDR3 with reference TRBV5-1 and TRBJ2-2 gives the whole variable domain KAGVTQTPRYLIKTRGQQVTLSCSPISGHRSVSWYQQTPGQGLQFLFEYFSETQRNKGNFPGRFSGRQFSNSRSEMNVSTLELGDSALYLCASSLAGTGKTGELFFGEGSRLTVL.

Only a few counts were recorded for this clonotype. The rearrangement uses TRBV19 and TRBJ2-2; D is perhaps TRBD2 (5 bases). The CDR3 is made up of 12 amino acids. Germline CDR1 LNHDA, CDR2 SQIVND (reference sequence). Trimming cost V 8 bases and J 5 bases, with 9 bases left between them. Written as DNA, the CDR3 is TGTGCCAGTGGTACGGGGACCGGGGAGCTGTTTTTT. This encodes CASGTGTGELFF.

This clonotype was recorded at least ten times. This chain joins TRBV4-2 and TRBJ2-3; TRBD2 agrees at 9 bases. This CDR3 contains 16 residues. Germline CDR1 LGHNA, CDR2 YNFKEQ. J lost 0 bases, V lost 4 bases, and 5 bases had no gene match. This CDR3 reads CASSPTSGSSTDTQYF. In DNA form, the CDR3 reads TGTGCCAGCAGCCCGACTAGCGGTTCTAGCACAGATACGCAGTATTTT.

This chain connects TRBV5-1 to TRBJ2-2; 8 bases map to TRBD1. V gave up 4 bases and J gave up 1 base; unmatched junction bases: 3. Germline V gives CDR1 SGHRS, CDR2 YFSETQ. The CDR3 spans 15 residues. The CDR3 DNA reads TGCGCCAGCAGCACAGGGACAGGGAACACCGGGGAGCTGTTTTTT. This gives the protein CASSTGTGNTGELFF.

The genes are TRBV5-1 and TRBJ2-1; tentatively, D is TRBD2 (7 bases). The V gene's germline CDR1 is SGHRS and CDR2 YFSETQ. The germline V and J ends were trimmed by 2 bases and 6 bases, with 15 bases remaining between them. This CDR3 has 15 residues. CDR3 DNA: TGCGCCAGCAGCTTTCAGGCGGGGGCCCTCAATGAGCAGTTCTTC. Protein: CASSFQAGALNEQFF.

This clonotype was observed at least ten times. The chain is built from TRBV2 and TRBJ1-2; D unclear. This CDR3 comprises 11 residues. Per the germline V gene, CDR1 is SNHLY and CDR2 is FYNNEI. The V end was cut by 6 bases, the J end by 5 bases, with 7 bases between. For the CDR3, the DNA is TGTGCCAGCAGAATGGGGTATGGCTACACCTTC. This sequence encodes CASRMGYGYTF.

This clonotype was picked up many times. The J gene is TRBJ1-5, the V gene TRBV20-1; D gene unclear. The ends were cut back, 0 bases at V and 5 bases at J, with 14 bases in the middle. Germline V gene sequence: CDR1 DFQATT, CDR2 SNEGSKA (reference sequence). The CDR3 extends over 15 amino acids. CDR3 sequence: CSARDLAGNHQPQHF. CDR3 nucleotides: TGCAGTGCTAGAGATCTCGCGGGGAACCATCAGCCCCAGCATTTT.

The J gene is TRBJ1-3, the V gene TRBV12-3 or TRBV12-4, with 9 bases lining up with TRBD1. V dropped 3 bases and J dropped 3; count of bases not matched to a gene: 3. The CDR3 length is 15 residues. The CDR3 reads CASSFRQGVGNTIYF. CDR3 DNA: TGTGCCAGCAGTTTTAGACAGGGGGTTGGAAACACCATATATTTT.

Ten or more counts support this clonotype. The V gene is TRBV6-5, the J gene TRBJ2-5; 8 bases line up with TRBD2. This CDR3 has 15 amino acids. The trim removed 7 bases at V and 4 bases at J, leaving 11 bases unmatched. Germline-derived CDR1 and CDR2 are MNHEY and SVGAGI. As DNA, the CDR3 is TGTGCCAGCATGAGGCAGCGGGGGCCTCGAGAGACCCAGTACTTC. It specifies CASMRQRGPRETQYF.

This clonotype has only a few counts. The rearrangement uses TRBV7-2 and TRBJ2-5, with 10 bases identical to TRBD2. V shed 0 bases and J 6 bases; nucleotides not matched to a gene: 7. This CDR3 spans 16 amino acids. Germline values: CDR1 SGHTA, CDR2 FQGNSA. CDR3 DNA sequence: TGTGCCAGCAGCTTAGCGGGGTCTAGCGGGGGAAAGACCCAGTACTTC. Protein: CASSLAGSSGGKTQYF. Full variable domain (outside the CDR3, taken from reference TRBV7-2 and TRBJ2-5): GAGVSQSPSNKVTEKGKDVELRCDPISGHTALYWYRQSLGQGLEFLIYFQGNSAPDKSGLPSDRFSAERTGGSVSTLTIQRTQQEDSAVYLCASSLAGSSGGKTQYFGPGTRLLVL.

This rearrangement joins TRBV15 to TRBJ2-4; no clear D. The germline V gene has CDR1 LNHNV and CDR2 YYDKDF (reference sequence). This CDR3 is 14 amino acids long. Trimming shortened V by 0 bases and J by 4 bases, and 7 bases separated the two germline ends. CDR3 region: CATSRDRVKNIQYF. Written as DNA, the CDR3 is TGTGCCACCAGCAGAGATCGAGTGAAAAACATTCAGTACTTC. Variable domain in full (rest from reference TRBV15 and TRBJ2-4): DAMVIQNPRYQVTQFGKPVTLSCSQTLNHNVMYWYQQKSSQAPKLLFHYYDKDFNNEADTPDNFQSRRPNTSFCFLDIRSPGLGDTAMYLCATSRDRVKNIQYFGAGTRLSVL.

The chain recombines TRBV19 with TRBJ1-2; no firm D call. The germline V gene has CDR1 LNHDA and CDR2 SQIVND (reference sequence). V lost 6 bases and J 1 base, leaving 15 bases between the germline ends. This CDR3 has 15 amino acids. The CDR3 coding sequence is TGTGCCAGTAGATACCAGCGGCCGGATAACTATGGCTACACCTTC. It is translated as CASRYQRPDNYGYTF. Full variable domain (outside the CDR3, taken from reference TRBV19 and TRBJ1-2): DGGITQSPKYLFRKEGQNVTLSCEQNLNHDAMYWYRQDPGQGLRLIYYSQIVNDFQKGDIAEGYSVSREKKESFPLTVTSAQKNPTAFYLCASRYQRPDNYGYTFGSGTRLTVV.

This clonotype was seen ten or more times. The chain joins TRBV7-2 to TRBJ1-2; 7 bases fit TRBD1. CDR3 length equals 14 residues. CDR1 is SGHTA and CDR2 is FQGNSA in the germline V gene. The ends lost 5 bases at V and 9 bases at J; junction bases unmatched: 12. CDR3 in DNA: TGTGCCAGCAGCCTCCTACGGACAGGTCGAAGCTACACCTTC. It specifies CASSLLRTGRSYTF.

The genes are TRBV13 and TRBJ2-2; D remains unclear. V lost 6 bases to trimming and J lost 2 bases, with 10 bases between them. Germline V lookup: CDR1 PRHDT, CDR2 FYEKMQ (reference sequence). The CDR3 totals 14 residues. This CDR3 is CASRPRSNTGELFF. DNA for the CDR3: TGTGCCAGCAGACCTCGAAGTAACACCGGGGAGCTGTTTTTT.

This clonotype appeared a few times. The chain employs TRBV9 and TRBJ2-3; 10 positions agree with TRBD2. The CDR3 spans 16 residues. V lost 3 bases to trimming and J lost 5 bases; unmatched junction nucleotides: 9. Per the germline V gene, CDR1 is SGDLS and CDR2 is YYNGEE. The CDR3 nucleotides read TGTGCCAGCAGCGGGGTAGCGGGGGGCTTTGGAGATACGCAGTATTTT. Its translation: CASSGVAGGFGDTQYF.

This clonotype appeared many times. V usage is TRBV20-1 and J usage is TRBJ2-1; the D gene could be TRBD1 or TRBD2 (6 bases each). Germline CDR1 reads DFQATT; CDR2 reads SNEGSKA (reference sequence). The length of the CDR3 is 14 residues. V was pared by 6 bases and J by 7 bases, with 19 bases between. CDR3 sequence: CSAPVGGPGNEQFF. CDR3 coding DNA: TGCAGTGCCCCAGTCGGGGGCCCGGGGAATGAGCAGTTCTTC.

This clonotype was found many times. V usage is TRBV12-3 or TRBV12-4 and J usage is TRBJ2-5; 8 bases map to TRBD2. V trimming: 5 bases; J trimming: 0 bases; junction bases outside the gene matches: 11. This CDR3 has 17 amino acids. CDR3: CASSRRKPGGDQETQYF. CDR3 DNA sequence: TGTGCCAGCAGTCGACGAAAACCCGGGGGGGACCAAGAGACCCAGTACTTC.

This chain links TRBV5-6 with TRBJ1-6, with unresolved D. The CDR3 has 15 amino acids. Germline V gene lookup returns CDR1 SGHDT and CDR2 YYEEEE. V lost 1 base to trimming and J lost 4 bases, with 9 bases between them. CDR3 in DNA: TGTGCCAGCAGCTTGCCGGGGTCTTATAATTCACCCCTCCACTTT. Translating gives CASSLPGSYNSPLHF. Combining the CDR3 with reference TRBV5-6 and TRBJ1-6 gives the whole variable domain DAGVTQSPTHLIKTRGQQVTLRCSPKSGHDTVSWYQQALGQGPQFIFQYYEEEERQRGNFPDRFSGHQFPNYSSELNVNALLLGDSALYLCASSLPGSYNSPLHFGNGTRLTVT.